The rows below give T cell receptor beta chains drawn from one sample of a study of CD8+ T cells in alopecia areata. Clones were read by immunoSEQ multiplex PCR, and TCRdb kept only the in-frame ones, dropping some. Of a few hundred thousand clones in the sample, under 70% were seen once. This specimen consisted of CD4+ T cells sorted from blood, obtained at week 0. These TCRs come from a human donor with alopecia areata. Both conserved end residues are part of each CDR3. Fields, in order: D gene, J gene, clone size, CDR3 length, V gene, CDR3 DNA, CDR3 protein. D genes are given only for firm matches. Some rows mark clone size as missing; the rest say once, few, many or name a class of expanded clone.

NA TRBJ2-3 few 16 TRBV9 TGTGCCAGCAGCCCCCAAGGGACACGCTACACAGATACGCAGTATTTT CASSPQGTRYTDTQYF
NA TRBJ1-2 NA 10 TRBV29-1 TGCAGCGCCGTGGGCTATGACTACACCTTC CSAVGYDYTF
NA TRBJ2-3 NA 16 TRBV6-6 TGTGCCAGCAGTTCCGACAAGGACAGTTACACAGATACGCAGTATTTT CASSSDKDSYTDTQYF
TRBD2 TRBJ2-1 NA 13 TRBV30 TGTGCCTGGAGTGGACTAGCGGGGGGGCCCGAGTTCTTC CAWSGLAGGPEFF
NA TRBJ1-1 once 13 TRBV2 TGTGCCAGCAGAACCACTGGTGTGGCTGAAGCTTTCTTT CASRTTGVAEAFF
NA TRBJ2-1 NA 12 TRBV15 TGTGCCACCAGCAGGGACAGTCGAAGGCAGTTCTTC CATSRDSRRQFF
NA TRBJ1-1 few 15 TRBV6-5 TGTGCCAGCTGGGGATCCAGCGCAGGGAACACTGAAGCTTTCTTT CASWGSSAGNTEAFF
NA TRBJ1-2 NA 13 TRBV6-6 TGTGCCAGCAGTGCGATTGGCTACTGGGGCTACACCTTC CASSAIGYWGYTF
NA TRBJ2-7 NA 13 TRBV29-1 TGCAGCGTTATCCGCAGGGGCTCCTACGAGCAGTACTTC CSVIRRGSYEQYF
NA TRBJ2-7 few 13 TRBV25-1 TGTGCCAGCAGTGGGTACGGAGGGAGTGAGCAGTACTTC CASSGYGGSEQYF
TRBD1 TRBJ2-1 NA 11 TRBV29-1 TGCAGCTCGGGACAGGGGAATGAGCAGTTCTTC CSSGQGNEQFF
NA TRBJ1-1 NA 16 TRBV30 TGTGCCTGGAGTCCTTCCCGACTGACGATCTTTGGTGAAGCTTTCTTT CAWSPSRLTIFGEAFF
NA TRBJ1-2 NA 13 TRBV4-1 TGCGCCAGCAGCCAAGAGCGTGAGAGAAGCTACACCTTC CASSQERERSYTF
NA TRBJ2-5 NA 13 TRBV5-1 TGCGCCAGCAGACTAGAAGGGGTTGAGACCCAGTACTTC CASRLEGVETQYF
TRBD2 TRBJ2-3 NA 18 TRBV30 TGTGCCTGGGCCCCCGAGCTAGCGGGGGGAATGGGCACAGATACGCAGTATTTT CAWAPELAGGMGTDTQYF
NA TRBJ1-4 few 15 TRBV7-3 TGTGCCATCGCCTTGCTCGGATCCGCCAATGAAAAACTGTTTTTT CAIALLGSANEKLFF
TRBD1 TRBJ2-2 NA 15 TRBV29-1 TGCAGCGCTCGAACCGGGACAGCGAACACCGGGGAGCTGTTTTTT CSARTGTANTGELFF
NA TRBJ1-2 few 13 TRBV5-1 TGCGCCAGCAGCTTGAACGGAGGAGATGGCTACACCTTC CASSLNGGDGYTF
NA TRBJ2-7 NA 14 TRBV29-1 TGCAGCGTCTCTAGCGCGGGACATGCTGACGAGCAGTACTTC CSVSSAGHADEQYF
NA TRBJ2-2 NA 14 TRBV7-2 TGTGCCAGCAGCTCCGGACAGACCGCCGGGGAGCTGTTTTTT CASSSGQTAGELFF
NA TRBJ1-2 NA 12 TRBV30 TGTGCCTGGAGTGTAAACAGCTATGGCTACACCTTC CAWSVNSYGYTF
NA TRBJ2-1 NA 12 TRBV15 TGTGCCACCAGCAGAGTGTCATATGAGCAGTTCTTC CATSRVSYEQFF
TRBD1 TRBJ1-2 NA 13 TRBV5-1 TGCGCCAGCAGCCCGGACAGGATTGGCGGCTACACCTTC CASSPDRIGGYTF
NA TRBJ2-2 NA 15 TRBV5-4 TGTGCCAGCAGATTCGCAGGGACATACACCGGGGAGCTGTTTTTT CASRFAGTYTGELFF
NA TRBJ1-4 few 13 TRBV21-1 TGTGCCAGCAGCAGACGGGTGGAGAAAAAGATGTTTTTT CASSRRVEKKMFF
NA TRBJ1-1 few 14 TRBV12-5 TGTGCTAGTGGCCCAAAAGGCTTGAACACTGAAGCTTTCTTT CASGPKGLNTEAFF
TRBD1 TRBJ2-2 few 15 TRBV5-1 TGCGCCAGCAGGCCCACAGGGGTGAACACCGGGGAGCTGTTTTTT CASRPTGVNTGELFF
TRBD1 TRBJ1-4 few 16 TRBV7-6 TGTGCCAGCAGCCTCGCTTCACAGGGGTCCGGGGAAAAACTGTTTTTT CASSLASQGSGEKLFF
NA TRBJ1-1 few 15 TRBV19 TGTGCCAGTAGTACCGTCCGGGGATCTCACACTGAAGCTTTCTTT CASSTVRGSHTEAFF
NA TRBJ2-3 NA 14 TRBV5-1 TGCGCCAGCAGCCCCGGTGGCGGCACAGATACGCAGTATTTT CASSPGGGTDTQYF
TRBD2 TRBJ2-2 NA 16 TRBV15 TGTGCCACCAGCAGGGCGGGGAGCGGGGAGGCCGGGGAGCTGTTTTTT CATSRAGSGEAGELFF
NA TRBJ2-3 NA 15 TRBV30 TGTGCCTGGACCTCGGGGGACTCATACACAGATACGCAGTATTTT CAWTSGDSYTDTQYF
TRBD1 TRBJ2-7 NA 14 TRBV18 TGTGCCAGCTCACCAGACAGGGTGACGGGAGAGCAGTACTTC CASSPDRVTGEQYF
NA TRBJ2-3 once 15 TRBV7-8 TGTGCCAGCAGCTTAGATGGGACTAGCACAGATACGCAGTATTTT CASSLDGTSTDTQYF
NA TRBJ1-5 NA 13 TRBV11-2 TGTGCCAGCAGCTACAGGGTAACGCAGCCCCAGCATTTT CASSYRVTQPQHF
NA TRBJ2-1 many 15 TRBV5-1 TGCGCCAGCAGCGCAACGGACAGCCCTTACAATGAGCAGTTCTTC CASSATDSPYNEQFF
NA TRBJ1-5 few 14 TRBV5-6 TGTGCCAGCAGCTTGTATGGAATCCGGCAGCCCCAGCATTTT CASSLYGIRQPQHF
NA TRBJ2-5 NA 12 TRBV5-1 TGCGCCAGCAGCTTGGCCTCGGAGACCCAGTACTTC CASSLASETQYF
TRBD2 TRBJ2-1 NA 14 TRBV15 TGTGCCACCAGAGAACTAGCGGGGTACAATGAGCAGTTCTTC CATRELAGYNEQFF
TRBD1 TRBJ1-4 NA 13 TRBV30 TGTGCCTGGAGTCAGGGGGCCAACGAAAAACTGTTTTTT CAWSQGANEKLFF
NA TRBJ2-1 NA 14 TRBV15 TGTGCCACCAGCAGAGATTACTCCTACAATGAGCAGTTCTTC CATSRDYSYNEQFF
TRBD1 TRBJ2-5 few 13 TRBV29-1 TGCAGCGTTGTGGACAGGGCACAAGAGACCCAGTACTTC CSVVDRAQETQYF
NA TRBJ2-5 NA 14 TRBV7-2 TGTGCCAGCAGCTTAGCGGCTTACCAAGAGACCCAGTACTTC CASSLAAYQETQYF
NA TRBJ2-7 medium-sized 14 TRBV7-2 TGTGCCAGCAGCTTATCCCCCTGGGATCGCGAGCAGTACTTC CASSLSPWDREQYF
TRBD2 TRBJ2-3 NA 14 TRBV5-4 TGTGCCAGCAGCGCCGGGGGGGGCACAGATACGCAGTATTTT CASSAGGGTDTQYF
TRBD1 TRBJ2-7 NA 15 TRBV14 TGTGCCAGCAGGGGGACAGGGTCGAGCTCCTACGAGCAGTACTTC CASRGTGSSSYEQYF
NA TRBJ2-5 NA 10 TRBV30 TGTGCCTGGAGTCGAGAGACCCAGTACTTC CAWSRETQYF
NA TRBJ2-4 once 16 TRBV4-1 TGCGCCAGCAGCCCGCTCTGGGGGGTTGCCAAAAACATTCAGTACTTC CASSPLWGVAKNIQYF
NA TRBJ2-7 NA 12 TRBV30 TGTGCCTGGAGCGCAGGGTCCTACGAGCAGTACTTC CAWSAGSYEQYF
NA TRBJ1-6 few 13 TRBV6-5 TGTGCCAGCAACCGGGTCTCAAATTCACCCCTCCACTTT CASNRVSNSPLHF
NA TRBJ1-5 NA 12 TRBV30 TGTGCCTGGGGGGACGTCGGGCAGCCCCAGCATTTT CAWGDVGQPQHF
NA TRBJ2-3 once 13 TRBV30 TGTGCCTGGAGTGTAAAGGGGGCAGATACGCAGTATTTT CAWSVKGADTQYF
TRBD2 TRBJ2-1 NA 15 TRBV30 TGTGCCTGGAGTGCCCTAGCGGGGGGTTACAATGAGCAGTTCTTC CAWSALAGGYNEQFF
NA TRBJ2-1 NA 16 TRBV7-2 TGTGCCAGCAGCCGGCGGGCGGAAAGCTCCTACAATGAGCAGTTCTTC CASSRRAESSYNEQFF
NA TRBJ2-7 NA 15 TRBV7-6 TGTGCCAGCAGCTTAGCATTAGGGGCCCCCTACGAGCAGTACTTC CASSLALGAPYEQYF
NA TRBJ2-5 once 15 TRBV25-1 TGTGCCAGCAGTGCGGACGTCTCCCCGGCAGAGACCCAGTACTTC CASSADVSPAETQYF